The 7 T cell receptor beta chains below were found in one sample sequenced in a study of a mutant IDH1 vaccine in newly diagnosed glioma. Which antigens these TCRs recognize remains unknown. Time point noted: week 11, during vaccination. A single vaccine dose contained 300 ug of mutant IDH1 20-mer peptide, and topical imiquimod was used with it. Only in-frame clones appear in the TCRdb table, and some are missing; sequencing was by immunoSEQ multiplex PCR. The sample contains 110,000 or so clones, almost 90% of which appear only once. The specimen was PBMCs, collected from a glioma patient whose treatment included an IDH1 peptide vaccine. These receptors were taken from a woman between 50 and 59 years old with glioma.

The V gene is TRBV5-1, the J gene TRBJ2-5; TRBD2 matches 7 bases. CDR1 SGHRS and CDR2 YFSETQ come from the germline V gene. The CDR3 consists of 14 residues. V trimming: 3 bases; J trimming: 5 bases; junction bases outside the gene matches: 7. The CDR3 nucleotides read TGCGCCAGCAGCTGGAGGGGAGCGGGGGAGACCCAGTACTTC. It translates to CASSWRGAGETQYF.

The chain uses TRBV4-1 and TRBJ2-7; D is possibly TRBD1 or TRBD2 (5 bases each). The V end lost 1 base, the J end lost 3 bases, and 22 bases lay between the germline ends. The CDR3 loop spans 18 amino acids. Germline assignment: CDR1 MGHRA and CDR2 YSYEKL. In DNA form, the CDR3 reads TGCGCCAGCAGCCAAGGGAACATCATGTCGGGACGATACTACGAGCAGTACTTC. It specifies CASSQGNIMSGRYYEQYF.

This clone was observed once. The genes are TRBV28 and TRBJ1-5; 9 nucleotides align to TRBD1. The J segment lost 5 bases and the V segment lost 5 bases, leaving 4 bases of the junction unmatched. Germline lookup yields CDR1 MDHEN and CDR2 SYDVKM. This CDR3 is 14 amino acids long. CDR3 in DNA: TGTGCCAGCAGTATGGGACAGGGATATCAGCCCCAGCATTTT. It codes for CASSMGQGYQPQHF.

The chain couples TRBV7-9 to TRBJ2-3; D gene ambiguous. The CDR3 runs to 15 residues. The V end was cut by 6 bases, the J end by 1 base, with 14 bases between. The germline V gene encodes CDR1 SEHNR and CDR2 FQNEAQ (reference sequence). CDR3 residues: CASRFLGSGTDTQYF. CDR3 bases: TGTGCCAGCAGGTTTCTAGGATCTGGCACAGATACGCAGTATTTT.

This clone is a singleton in its sample. The V gene is TRBV29-1, the J gene TRBJ2-1; D possibly corresponds to TRBD2 (6 bases). CDR1 and CDR2 (germline): SQVTM, ANQGSEA. The CDR3 contains 14 residues. Trimming left V 5 bases short and J 4 bases short, with 15 bases between. The CDR3 sequence: CSVRDLFFYNEQFF. CDR3 coding DNA: TGCAGCGTTAGGGACTTATTCTTTTACAATGAGCAGTTCTTC.

This clone has just one count. This chain links TRBV27 with TRBJ1-5, with TRBD1 matching over 7 bases. The junction had 1 base not matched to a gene; V was cut back by 3 bases and J by 5 bases. Germline assignment: CDR1 MNHEY and CDR2 SMNVEV (reference sequence). The CDR3 has 13 amino acids. This chain's CDR3 is CASSFGQDQPQHF. The CDR3 DNA is TGTGCCAGCAGTTTCGGACAGGATCAGCCCCAGCATTTT.

V and J are TRBV10-3 and TRBJ1-2; D may be TRBD1 (6 bases). The V and J ends lost 3 bases and 6 bases respectively, with 26 bases between them. The CDR3 spans 18 residues. Germline V gene lookup returns CDR1 ENHRY and CDR2 SYGVKD. In DNA form, the CDR3 reads TGTGCCATCAGTGATCAACAGGGAGCTATAAGCATAGGGGATGGCTACACCTTC. This encodes CAISDQQGAISIGDGYTF.